Listed here are 7 T cell receptor beta chains from one sample, sequenced in a study of graft-versus-host responses after intestinal transplantation. These receptors have no known antigen. Sequencing used immunoSEQ multiplex PCR; TCRdb keeps in-frame clones, though not all of them. Altogether 40,000 to 55,000 clones are present, about 90% being singletons, with the ten largest covering 0.62%. The sequenced sample was unstimulated CD4+ T cells sorted from spleen or lymph node cells, obtained before transplant. The source is a human donor who was the organ donor for an intestinal transplant.

CDR3 sequence reads: CSVELAGEGTEAFF. The CDR3 coding sequence is TGCAGCGTTGAGTTGGCGGGGGAGGGCACTGAAGCTTTCTTT. The chain couples TRBV29-1 to TRBJ1-1, with D maybe TRBD1 (5 bases). V gave up 3 bases and J gave up 4 bases, with 15 bases separating them. This CDR3 is built from 14 residues. CDR1 and CDR2 (germline): SQVTM, ANQGSEA.

The CDR3 DNA sequence: TGCAGCGTAGGACGGCGGGAGGGTACTCGGGATGAGCAGTTCTTC. It is translated as CSVGRREGTRDEQFF. The gene calls are TRBV29-1 and TRBJ2-1; 9 nucleotides line up with TRBD2. This CDR3 spans 15 amino acids. V shed 6 bases, J shed 8 bases, and the junction held 14 bases outside the gene matches. Germline V lookup: CDR1 SQVTM, CDR2 ANQGSEA.

V is TRBV23-1 and J is TRBJ2-2; D is undetermined. TRBV23-1 is treated as an ORF (open reading frame) with a function not yet certain. V lost 8 bases and J lost 6, with 16 bases in between. CDR3 length: 14 residues. The CDR3 DNA sequence: TGCGCCAGCGGAATCCTTCTAGGCCCCGGGGAGCTGTTTTTT. This codes for CASGILLGPGELFF.

The table lists this clone with a count of one. The chain couples TRBV28 to TRBJ2-7, with D possibly matching TRBD2 (6 bases). This CDR3 spans 14 amino acids. V was pared by 3 bases and J by 0 bases, with 9 bases between. The V gene's germline CDR1 is MDHEN and CDR2 SYDVKM. CDR3 sequence reads: CASSLLARSYEQYF. The CDR3, as DNA: TGTGCCAGCAGTTTGCTAGCGCGCTCCTACGAGCAGTACTTC.

CDR3 amino acids: CASSTWTGVSNQPQHF. CDR3 nucleotide sequence: TGTGCCAGCAGCACTTGGACAGGGGTGAGCAATCAGCCCCAGCATTTT. This sequence joins TRBV7-8 and TRBJ1-5; 9 bases map to TRBD1. CDR1 is SGHVS, CDR2 FQNEAQ, per germline. J was trimmed by 1 base and V by 5 bases; bases with no gene match: 6. The CDR3 runs 16 residues.

The sample holds one count of this clone. The rearrangement joins TRBV7-9 to TRBJ2-3; D is possibly TRBD2 (5 bases). Germline V gene lookup returns CDR1 SEHNR and CDR2 FQNEAQ (reference sequence). The CDR3 sequence is 15 residues long. V lost 0 bases to trimming and J lost 4 bases, with 11 bases between them. The CDR3 region has the DNA TGTGCCAGCAGCTTAGCATCTAGCAAAGCAGATACGCAGTATTTT. The encoded protein is CASSLASSKADTQYF.

V usage is TRBV2 and J usage is TRBJ1-5, with TRBD1 matching over 7 bases. The V and J ends lost 6 bases and 0 bases, in that order; junction bases with no gene match: 5. Germline values: CDR1 SNHLY, CDR2 FYNNEI. The CDR3 has 15 residues. The DNA of the CDR3 is TGTGCCAGCAGGCCGACAGGGAATAGCAATCAGCCCCAGCATTTT. Its translation is CASRPTGNSNQPQHF.